The 26 T cell receptor beta chains reported below all come from one sample, sequenced in a study of T cell changes during pregnancy in multiple sclerosis. Only in-frame clones appear in the TCRdb table, and some are missing; sequencing was by immunoSEQ multiplex PCR. The repertoire holds roughly 60,000 clones, with around 96% as singletons. The sequenced sample was CD8+ T cells from peripheral blood mononuclear cells, obtained after pregnancy. The receptors were sampled from a female donor with multiple sclerosis, enrolled in a pregnancy study.

V gene TRBV28 combines with J gene TRBJ2-7, with 11 nucleotides matching TRBD2. The germline gives CDR1 MDHEN, CDR2 SYDVKM. This CDR3 comprises 19 residues. V gave up 3 bases and J gave up 5 bases; unmatched junction bases: 18. This CDR3 reads CASSFPPVLAGDYTDEQYF. For the CDR3, the DNA is TGTGCCAGCAGTTTCCCGCCGGTACTAGCGGGAGATTATACTGACGAGCAGTACTTC.

This chain connects TRBV23-1 to TRBJ1-1; D might be TRBD1 (5 bases). TRBV23-1 qualifies as an ORF whose function is uncertain. CDR3 length: 19 residues. V was shortened by 4 bases and J by 12 bases, with 36 bases between the two germline ends. In DNA form, the CDR3 reads TGCGCCAGCAGTCTGGATCGATCGCCGGGACTGTGGTTTTGGTGTGAGACTTTCTTT. Protein product: CASSLDRSPGLWFWCETFF.

The chain couples TRBV9 to TRBJ2-3; 7 nucleotides line up with TRBD2. CDR3 length equals 17 residues. CDR1 is SGDLS, CDR2 YYNGEE, per germline. J lost 0 bases, V lost 4 bases, and 11 bases had no gene match. The CDR3: CASSHPLAASSTDTQYF. CDR3 coding DNA: TGTGCCAGCAGCCACCCTCTAGCGGCATCTAGCACAGATACGCAGTATTTT. Supplemented by reference TRBV9 and TRBJ2-3, the full variable domain reads DSGVTQTPKHLITATGQRVTLRCSPRSGDLSVYWYQQSLDQGLQFLIQYYNGEERAKGNILERFSAQQFPDLHSELNLSSLELGDSALYFCASSHPLAASSTDTQYFGPGTRLTVL.

In its sample, this clone was seen once. The chain is built from TRBV10-3 and TRBJ2-7; 9 positions agree with TRBD2. The J segment lost 5 bases and the V segment lost 10 bases, leaving 6 bases of the junction unmatched. CDR1 is ENHRY and CDR2 is SYGVKD in the germline V gene. The CDR3 contains 12 residues. CDR3 sequence (DNA): TGTGCCACCTGGACTAGCGCAGACGAGCAGTACTTC. This gives the protein CATWTSADEQYF.

This clone is labeled medium-sized (0.01 to 0.1%). This chain links TRBV13 with TRBJ1-1; TRBD1 aligns across 11 bases. Germline V gives CDR1 PRHDT, CDR2 FYEKMQ (reference sequence). There are 15 residues in the CDR3. With 4 bases clipped from V and 2 bases from J, the junction kept 3 bases outside the gene matches. The CDR3 loop is CASSWGQGVNTEAFF. The DNA for the CDR3 is TGTGCCAGCAGCTGGGGACAGGGGGTTAACACTGAAGCTTTCTTT.

This clone appeared once. The chain carries TRBV7-9 and TRBJ2-7; weak D call: TRBD1 (6 bases). Germline V gives CDR1 SEHNR, CDR2 FQNEAQ (reference sequence). The V end was cut by 1 base, the J end by 3 bases, with 10 bases between. The CDR3 has 14 amino acids. The DNA of the CDR3 is TGTGCCAGCAGCTTAGGGACAGCATACTACGAGCAGTACTTC. Translating it yields CASSLGTAYYEQYF.

The chain has TRBV5-6 and TRBJ2-7; 7 positions match TRBD1. J was trimmed by 5 bases and V by 4 bases; bases with no gene match: 6. This CDR3 has 13 amino acids. Germline assignment: CDR1 SGHDT and CDR2 YYEEEE. The CDR3 nucleotides read TGTGCCAGCAGCCTGTACAGGGGCAACGAGCAGTACTTC. This gives the protein CASSLYRGNEQYF.

The chain combines TRBV19 with TRBJ2-1, with TRBD2 as a possible D gene (5 bases). The CDR3 length is 15 residues. Germline CDR1 and CDR2: LNHDA and SQIVND (reference sequence). V was trimmed by 3 bases and J by 9 bases, leaving 18 bases between them. The CDR3 sequence is CASSMEAPYVGEQFF. CDR3 coding DNA: TGTGCCAGTAGTATGGAGGCTCCCTACGTGGGTGAGCAGTTCTTC.

This clone has only one observation. The chain joins TRBV7-9 to TRBJ2-5, with 9 bases identical to TRBD1. The trim removed 5 bases at V and 3 bases at J, leaving 7 bases unmatched. This CDR3 spans 15 amino acids. Germline CDR1 is SEHNR and CDR2 is FQNEAQ (reference sequence). The CDR3 DNA reads as TGTGCCAGCAGCGCCCGGACAGGGGTCGAAGAGACCCAGTACTTC. The encoded protein is CASSARTGVEETQYF.

The chain combines TRBV20-1 with TRBJ2-1; unclear D gene. Germline-derived CDR1 and CDR2 are DFQATT and SNEGSKA (reference sequence). With 3 bases removed from V and 9 bases from J, the gap between germline ends came to 6 bases. This CDR3 spans 10 amino acids. In DNA, the CDR3 is TGCAGTGCTAGCCACATTGAGCAGTTCTTC. It yields the protein CSASHIEQFF.

The chain joins TRBV9 to TRBJ2-3; 8 positions match TRBD2. This CDR3 is built from 16 residues. Germline CDR1 reads SGDLS; CDR2 reads YYNGEE. Trimming at V came to 0 bases and at J to 2 bases, leaving 5 bases not matched to a gene. The CDR3 nucleotides read TGTGCCAGCAGCGTAGGTGATAGCGGGACCACAGATACGCAGTATTTT. Protein: CASSVGDSGTTDTQYF.

The chain joins TRBV9 to TRBJ1-2, with 9 nucleotides matching TRBD1. CDR3 size: 14 residues. Germline V gene data show CDR1 as SGDLS and CDR2 as YYNGEE. The V segment lost 2 bases and the J segment 4 bases; nucleotides outside the gene matches: 3. The DNA for the CDR3 is TGTGCCAGCAGCGTGGGGACAGGGAGCTATGGCTACACCTTC. Translation: CASSVGTGSYGYTF.

The chain recombines TRBV7-8 with TRBJ2-5; D is ambiguous. The V and J ends lost 0 bases and 2 bases respectively, with 16 bases between them. The CDR3 loop spans 17 amino acids. The germline gives CDR1 SGHVS, CDR2 FQNEAQ. The CDR3: CASSLALTGIGQETQYF. The CDR3 region has the DNA TGTGCCAGCAGCTTAGCGCTGACGGGTATAGGTCAAGAGACCCAGTACTTC.

The gene calls are TRBV4-2 and TRBJ1-1; maybe TRBD1 (6 bases). The CDR3 length is 14 residues. The V gene lost 4 bases and the J gene lost 1 base, with 10 bases spanning the gap. Looked up from germline, CDR1 is LGHNA and CDR2 is YNFKEQ. CDR3 amino acids: CASSPLTGNTEAFF. The CDR3 region has the DNA TGTGCCAGCAGCCCCCTGACAGGGAACACTGAAGCTTTCTTT.

The chain has TRBV7-9 and TRBJ1-2; D gene unclear. CDR1 and CDR2 from the germline V gene are SEHNR and FQNEAQ (reference sequence). The CDR3 runs to 17 residues. Between the trimmed V and J ends, which lost 2 bases and 3 bases, there was a span of 19 bases. In DNA form, the CDR3 reads TGTGCCAGCAGCTTAATGGGAGTGACGGCGAGAGACTATGGCTACACCTTC. Translating gives CASSLMGVTARDYGYTF.

CDR3 sequence (DNA): TGTGCCAGCAGTTTAAGGTCTGTGAGGATGAACACTGAAGCTTTCTTT. Encoded protein: CASSLRSVRMNTEAFF. The chain joins TRBV28 to TRBJ1-1; D gene uncertain. The length of the CDR3 is 16 residues. V was clipped by 2 bases and J by 0 bases, with 13 bases between them. The germline gives CDR1 MDHEN, CDR2 SYDVKM.

This chain connects TRBV27 to TRBJ2-7; 7 bases map to TRBD1. Germline CDR1 is MNHEY and CDR2 is SMNVEV (reference sequence). J gave up 2 bases and V 6 bases, and 10 bases lay outside the gene matches. CDR3 length: 15 residues. The CDR3 here is CASSQGQSPTYEQYF. The CDR3 DNA reads as TGTGCCAGCAGCCAGGGACAGAGTCCCACCTACGAGCAGTACTTC.

This chain connects TRBV27 to TRBJ2-7; 7 bases are shared with TRBD1. This CDR3 is 15 amino acids long. Germline V gene lookup returns CDR1 MNHEY and CDR2 SMNVEV (reference sequence). V was clipped by 6 bases and J by 0 bases; unmatched bases: 8. CDR3: CASRPGQESSYEQYF. CDR3 nucleotides: TGTGCCAGCAGACCCGGACAGGAGAGCTCCTACGAGCAGTACTTC.

The chain employs TRBV28 and TRBJ1-1; TRBD1 might be the D (6 bases). V lost 6 bases to trimming and J lost 6 bases, with 14 bases between them. Germline CDR1 reads MDHEN; CDR2 reads SYDVKM. CDR3 length: 13 amino acids. DNA of the CDR3: TGTGCCAGCAGAACCCAGGGGTTTCCTGAAGCTTTCTTT. Protein: CASRTQGFPEAFF.

The chain links TRBV10-1 to TRBJ2-1; D may be TRBD1 (6 bases). The length of the CDR3 is 15 residues. Germline CDR1 WNHNN, CDR2 SYGVQD (reference sequence). V dropped 8 bases and J dropped 4 bases, with 18 bases sitting between them. CDR3 in amino acids: CASARTDSGYNEQFF. CDR3 DNA sequence: TGCGCCAGCGCACGGACAGATTCGGGTTACAATGAGCAGTTCTTC.

V and J are TRBV7-3 and TRBJ2-2, with a possible D match to TRBD1 (6 bases). The CDR3 spans 14 residues. Between the trimmed V and J ends, which lost 3 bases and 5 bases, there was a span of 10 bases. Germline CDR1 reads SGHTA; CDR2 reads FQGTGA. The CDR3 region has the DNA TGTGCCAGCAGCTTGGGGGCGGGTACCGGGGAGCTGTTTTTT. It yields the protein CASSLGAGTGELFF.

The chain links TRBV7-9 to TRBJ2-1; 9 bases map to TRBD1. CDR1 and CDR2 (germline): SEHNR, FQNEAQ (reference sequence). This CDR3 comprises 15 residues. Losses at the gene ends were 7 bases for V and 8 bases for J; bases not matched to a gene: 12. The DNA of the CDR3 is TGTGCCAGCACCGGGACAGGGACTCTCTATTATGAGCAGTTCTTC. This codes for CASTGTGTLYYEQFF.

Only one count was recorded for this clone. This chain connects TRBV19 to TRBJ2-7; D is undetermined. The CDR3 sequence is 11 residues long. V gave up 9 bases and J gave up 5 bases, with 11 bases separating them. Germline assignment: CDR1 LNHDA and CDR2 SQIVND (reference sequence). The CDR3 DNA reads TGTGCCAGCACGGGTCTCAACGAGCAGTACTTC. It yields the protein CASTGLNEQYF.

This clone occurred once. This rearrangement joins TRBV7-8 to TRBJ2-1, with a tentative D call TRBD1 (5 bases). The CDR3 covers 13 residues. CDR1 and CDR2 (germline): SGHVS, FQNEAQ. V shed 0 bases and J shed 9 bases, with 9 bases lying between them. The CDR3 reads CASSLAGAREQFF. DNA of the CDR3: TGTGCCAGCAGCTTAGCAGGGGCGCGTGAGCAGTTCTTC.

The rearrangement links TRBV5-4 to TRBJ2-7; D is unclear. Germline assignment: CDR1 SGHNT and CDR2 YYREEE (reference sequence). CDR3 size: 13 residues. V lost 2 bases and J lost 1, with 7 bases in between. In DNA form, the CDR3 reads TGTGCCAGCAGCTTCCTAGGTTCCTACGAGCAGTACTTC. It encodes CASSFLGSYEQYF. The complete variable domain, with remaining parts taken from reference TRBV5-4 and TRBJ2-7, reads ETGVTQSPTHLIKTRGQQVTLRCSSQSGHNTVSWYQQALGQGPQFIFQYYREEENGRGNFPPRFSGLQFPNYSSELNVNALELDDSALYLCASSFLGSYEQYFGPGTRLTVT.

The rearrangement uses TRBV7-9 and TRBJ2-1; TRBD2 matches at 13 bases. The CDR3 runs 15 residues. Germline V gives CDR1 SEHNR, CDR2 FQNEAQ (reference sequence). Trimming removed 6 bases from V and 6 bases from J; junction bases left unmatched: 5. CDR3 bases: TGTGCCAGCAGACCGGGACTAGCGGGACTCAATGAGCAGTTCTTC. Its translation is CASRPGLAGLNEQFF.